Reported below is one TCR beta chain. Antigen unknown. The CDR3 totals 15 residues. V lost 5 bases to trimming and J lost 2 bases; unmatched junction nucleotides: 3. CDR1 and CDR2 (germline): SGHAT, FQNNGV. The data belong to a study of vaccination effects on CD4 cells after COVID-19. In the study overall: Post-vaccine draws lagged the second dose by a median of 72 days.

Under the ViraFEST assay, PBMC were stimulated with viral peptide pools so that antigen-specific CD4+ T cells expanded. Sequencing was performed afterwards. Researchers isolated CD4+ T cells once approximately eleven days of culture had elapsed. Each person got two doses of an mRNA SARS-CoV-2 vaccine, BNT162b2 or mRNA-1273. Recipients of the vaccine had no prior SARS-CoV-2 infection and negative nucleocapsid antibodies. Cultures got half-medium changes with IL-2 on days 3 and 7. The data were produced by immunoSEQ multiplex PCR, yet TCRdb's version contains in-frame clones alone and is incomplete. Of roughly 46,000 clones in the sample, about 76% were seen once.

This receptor was taken from a human donor who received a COVID-19 vaccine. The material was CD4+ T cells from PBMCs cultured with HCoV-OC43 spike peptides, obtained after COVID-19 vaccination. Stated subset: HCoV-OC43 spike overlapping peptide pool stimulation. V gene TRBV11-2 combines with J gene TRBJ2-1, with 10 bases identical to TRBD2. The CDR3 region is CASSTSGTTYNEQFF. CDR3 in DNA: TGTGCCAGCAGCACTAGCGGGACCACCTACAATGAGCAGTTCTTC.